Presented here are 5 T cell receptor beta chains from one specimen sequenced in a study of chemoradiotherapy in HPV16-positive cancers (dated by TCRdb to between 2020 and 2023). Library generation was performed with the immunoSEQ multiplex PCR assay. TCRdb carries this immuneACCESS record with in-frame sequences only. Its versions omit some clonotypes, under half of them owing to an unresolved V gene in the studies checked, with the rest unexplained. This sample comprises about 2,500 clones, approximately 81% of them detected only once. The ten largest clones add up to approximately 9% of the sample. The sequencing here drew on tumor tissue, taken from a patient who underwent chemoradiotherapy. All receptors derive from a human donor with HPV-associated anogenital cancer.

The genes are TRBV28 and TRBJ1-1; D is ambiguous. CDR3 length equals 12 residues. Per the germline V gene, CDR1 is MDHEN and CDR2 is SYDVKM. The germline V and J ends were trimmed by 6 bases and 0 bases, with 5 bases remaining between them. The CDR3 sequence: CASRTLNTEAFF. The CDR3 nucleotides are TGTGCCAGCAGGACCCTGAACACTGAAGCTTTCTTT. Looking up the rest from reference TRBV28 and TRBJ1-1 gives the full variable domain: DVKVTQSSRYLVKRTGEKVFLECVQDMDHENMFWYRQDPGLGLRLIYFSYDVKMKEKGDIPEGYSVSREKKERFSLILESASTNQTSMYLCASRTLNTEAFFGQGTRLTVV.

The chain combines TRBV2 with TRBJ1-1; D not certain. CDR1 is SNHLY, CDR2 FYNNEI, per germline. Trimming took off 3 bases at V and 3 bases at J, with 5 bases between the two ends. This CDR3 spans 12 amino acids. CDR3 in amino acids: CASSDVYTEAFF. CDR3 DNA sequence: TGTGCCAGCAGTGACGTCTACACTGAAGCTTTCTTT.

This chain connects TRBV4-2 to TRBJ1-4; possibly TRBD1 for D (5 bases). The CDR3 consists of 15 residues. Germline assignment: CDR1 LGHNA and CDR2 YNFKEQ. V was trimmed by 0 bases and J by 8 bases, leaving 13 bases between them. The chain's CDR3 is CASSQDRGREEKLFF. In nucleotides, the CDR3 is TGTGCCAGCAGCCAAGATAGGGGCAGGGAAGAAAAACTGTTTTTT.

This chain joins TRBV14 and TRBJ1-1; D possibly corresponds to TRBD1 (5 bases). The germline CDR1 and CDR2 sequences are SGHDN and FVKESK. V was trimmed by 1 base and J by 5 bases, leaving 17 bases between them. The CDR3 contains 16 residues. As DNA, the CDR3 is TGTGCCAGCAGCCAAGGGGGCACGGCGGTGGGGACTGAAGCTTTCTTT. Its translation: CASSQGGTAVGTEAFF.

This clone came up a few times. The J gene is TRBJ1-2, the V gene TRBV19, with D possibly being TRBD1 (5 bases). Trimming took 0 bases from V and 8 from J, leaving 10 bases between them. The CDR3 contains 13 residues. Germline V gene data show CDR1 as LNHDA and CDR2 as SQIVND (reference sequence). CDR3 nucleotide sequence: TGTGCCAGTAGTATAGATAGGGACCGCGGCTACACCTTC. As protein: CASSIDRDRGYTF.